This T cell receptor (beta chain) was captured by sequencing in a study of shared clonotypes between healthy human individuals. Clones were read by immunoSEQ multiplex PCR, and TCRdb kept only the in-frame ones, dropping some. Among hundreds of thousands of clones listed, 70% to 80% were seen once. CDR1 and CDR2 (germline): SGHRS, YFSETQ. V dropped 0 bases and J dropped 7 bases, with 5 bases sitting between them. The CDR3 contains 12 residues. This sequence was found in a woman between 40 and 50 years old in good health. Some clones in this sample may be carry-over from other donors' samples. The sample taken for sequencing was PBMCs. The rearrangement joins TRBV5-1 to TRBJ2-4; D is possibly TRBD1 (5 bases). CDR3 amino acids: CASSLGQNIQYF. CDR3 sequence (DNA): TGCGCCAGCAGCTTGGGACAGAACATTCAGTACTTC.